The text below deals with one T cell receptor beta chain. This entry comes from a study of blood T cell repertoires in COVID-19. Original methodology: Estimation of nucleated cell counts relied on the amplification of reference gene primers. The assay was immunoSEQ multiplex PCR, and TCRdb's table has in-frame clones only and misses some. Clone size and the V and J calls come from that table; the DNA yielded D and trimming. In the table there are fewer than 350,000 clones, approximately 88% of which are singletons. This CDR3 is built from 18 residues. Germline CDR1 reads MNHEY; CDR2 reads SVGEGT. J gave up 0 bases and V 5 bases, and 11 bases lay outside the gene matches.

The sequence derives from a man aged 25-45 years with COVID-19, enrolled during active disease. The gene calls are TRBV6-2 or TRBV6-3 and TRBJ2-2; 8 nucleotides agree with TRBD2. The sequenced sample consisted of peripheral blood. CDR3 coding DNA: TGTGCCAGCAGTCTCCTTAGCGGGATAATACCGAACACCGGGGAGCTGTTTTTT. Translating it yields CASSLLSGIIPNTGELFF.